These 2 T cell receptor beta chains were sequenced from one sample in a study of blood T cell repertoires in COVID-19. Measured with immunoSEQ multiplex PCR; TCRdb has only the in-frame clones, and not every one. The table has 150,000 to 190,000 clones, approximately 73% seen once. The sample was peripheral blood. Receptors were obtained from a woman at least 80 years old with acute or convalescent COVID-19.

DNA for the CDR3: TGTGCCAGCAGCCTCAACGTACAGGCGACGAACACTGAAGCTTTCTTT. Its translation: CASSLNVQATNTEAFF. The V call is TRBV7-6, the J call TRBJ1-1; the D gene is possibly TRBD1 (5 bases). The CDR3 extends over 16 amino acids. Germline values: CDR1 SGHVS, CDR2 FNYEAQ. The V end was cut by 5 bases, the J end by 1 base, with 17 bases between.

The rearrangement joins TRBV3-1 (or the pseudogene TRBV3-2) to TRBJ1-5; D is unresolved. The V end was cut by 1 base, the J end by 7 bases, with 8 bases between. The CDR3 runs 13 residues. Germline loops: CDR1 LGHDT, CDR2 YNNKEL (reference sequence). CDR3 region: CASSQGEGQPQHF. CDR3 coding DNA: TGTGCCAGCAGCCAAGGCGAGGGCCAGCCCCAGCATTTT.